The 5 T cell receptor beta chains below were found in one sample sequenced in a study of beta chain features in type 1 diabetes. Since all of the isolated RNA was reverse transcribed, expressed TCRB transcripts were what got sequenced. Assay: immunoSEQ multiplex PCR; the TCRdb copy retains only in-frame clones and omits some. The sample lists about 640,000 clones; roughly an eighth were seen once. These TCRs are of unknown antigen specificity. Study outcomes and limitations: Shortening of TCRB CDR3s, moderate but significant, appeared in all four CD4+ subsets of Type 1 diabetes patients.

Sequenced material: naive CD4+ T cells from blood. Receptors originate from a man between 25 and 39 years old with type 1 diabetes.

V usage is TRBV10-3 and J usage is TRBJ2-1; TRBD1 agrees at 9 bases. Looked up from germline, CDR1 is ENHRY and CDR2 is SYGVKD. The CDR3 spans 13 residues. The V gene end was trimmed by 11 bases and the J gene end by 8 bases; junction bases not matched to a gene: 10. In DNA form, the CDR3 reads TGTGCCCTCGGGGGACAGGGAGAGGATGAGCAGTTCTTC. It is translated as CALGGQGEDEQFF.

A few counts support this clone. V and J are TRBV7-9 and TRBJ1-1, with D possibly being TRBD1 (6 bases). The CDR3 runs 13 residues. Trimming took 1 base from V and 6 from J, leaving 9 bases between them. Germline-derived CDR1 and CDR2 are SEHNR and FQNEAQ (reference sequence). DNA for the CDR3: TGTGCCAGCAGCTTAGACAGGGATCCTGAAGCTTTCTTT. The encoded protein is CASSLDRDPEAFF.

This clone was found a few times. One junction end disagrees with the germline gene, perhaps due to a read error. The V call is TRBV19, the J call TRBJ1-5, with D perhaps matching TRBD1 (6 bases). The germline CDR1 and CDR2 sequences are LNHDA and SQIVND (reference sequence). This CDR3 region has 13 residues. The CDR3 nucleotides read TGCGGGACAACTAGGAGCGGCAATCAGCCCCAGCATTTT. Encoded protein: CGTTRSGNQPQHF.

The chain recombines TRBV6-5 with TRBJ2-7; D remains ambiguous. CDR3 length: 15 amino acids. V was shortened by 2 bases and J by 2 bases, with 13 bases between the two germline ends. Germline V gene lookup returns CDR1 MNHEY and CDR2 SVGAGI. This chain's CDR3 is CASSYGQTYPYEQYF. CDR3 DNA sequence: TGTGCCAGCAGTTACGGGCAGACGTATCCCTACGAGCAGTACTTC.

This clone was recorded a few times. This CDR3 reads CASSFRYGYTF. The CDR3 DNA sequence: TGTGCCAGCAGCTTCCGCTATGGCTACACCTTC. This chain uses TRBV13 with TRBJ1-2; D not resolved. Per germline, CDR1 PRHDT and CDR2 FYEKMQ (reference sequence). The V end lost 3 bases, the J end lost 4 bases, and 3 bases lay between the germline ends. The CDR3 spans 11 residues.